This TCR beta chain was retrieved from a study of blood T cell repertoires in COVID-19 (TCRdb year 2020). About the study as a whole: Samples from collaborators originated in the United States, Italy and Spain and spanned both the acute and convalescent phases of COVID-19. The prospective study material was composed of cDNA or gDNA derived from T cells, B-cell-depleted T cells, or PBMCs. Subjects who had been exposed to COVID-19, were actively infected with it, or had recovered from it provided the deeply sampled blood TCRbeta repertoires that made up the dataset. The repertoires were released in a freely available public database intended as a resource for research on the immune response to SARS-CoV-2. Samples were obtained from the ongoing ImmuneRACE study (first 160 participants) and from 1,254 subjects provided by 6 global collaborators. The sample metadata nearly always contained a de-identified subject ID, COVID-19 status, age in years and sex. HLA class I and class II types, where available, came from metadata supplied by the sample provider rather than from assay-based typing. The paper's findings and limits, for the study overall: The quantity of clinical and demographic metadata differed by source and by participant and was supplied without curation.

With respect to this clone: What antigen it recognizes has not been identified. Base quality data are lacking; no much larger clone is found one base away.

V has 5 bases trimmed and J has 5 bases trimmed; junction bases matching no gene number 6. There are 15 amino acids in the CDR3, from cysteine to phenylalanine inclusive. Only the CDR3 DNA stays, 45 bases, in frame from base 1. The germline V gene encodes CDR1 SEHNR and CDR2 FQNEAQ (reference sequence). TCRbeta CDR3 regions were amplified from genomic DNA by means of the immunoSEQ Assay, a bias-controlled multiplex PCR. Per the source publication's procedure: Within the assay, amplification of reference gene primers was used to estimate how many nucleated cells each sample contained. Sequence reads were collapsed and filtered to measure the absolute abundance of every unique TCRbeta CDR3 rearrangement. Productive Simpson clonality was computed per sample as the square root of Simpson's diversity index over productive rearrangements. The clones in this table, taken by TCRdb from immuneACCESS, are in-frame only. Not every clone is retained; where verified, under half of the shortfall comes from an unresolved V gene, and the cause of the rest is unknown. V and J calls and clone size are copied from that table; D and trimming were computed from the DNA. The sample includes over 95,000 clones, with 75% to 85% observed a single time. Less than 11% of the sample lies in the top ten.

Each collaborating institution followed its own protocols to collect whole blood in K2EDTA tubes. For TCRbeta analysis, collaborator samples were shipped as frozen whole blood, as isolated PBMCs, or as DNA extracted from either sample type. The sequence came from a human donor in a cohort sampled during active COVID-19. Recombination linked TRBV7-9 to TRBJ2-5; 12 of the junction bases match TRBD2. Sequencing used peripheral blood. The CDR3 region has the sequence CASSQTSGGKETQYF. In nucleotides, the sequence is TGTGCCAGCAGCCAGACTAGCGGGGGTAAGGAGACCCAGTACTTC.